Listed below are T cell receptor beta chains from one sample, sequenced in a study of CD8 T cells in Susac syndrome. TCRdb redid the calling of the immunoSEQ multiplex PCR reads with MiXCR, one entry per CDR3 protein. The sample contains around 85,000 distinct CDR3 sequences, approximately 95% of which appear only once. Specimen: CD8+ T cells from PBMCs. These receptors all stem from a human donor with Susac syndrome. The CDR3 runs from the conserved cysteine through the conserved F or W. Fields, in order: D gene, V gene, clone size, J gene, CDR3 protein, CDR3 DNA. The D gene is left open where the match is weak. Where a row states a size, it is once, few, many or the class of an expanded clone; other rows omit it.

d_gene: -
v_gene: TRBV5-1
abundance: -
j_gene: TRBJ2-5
CDR3aa: CASSLEQETQYF
CDR3nt: TGTGCCAGCAGCTTAGAACAAGAGACCCAGTACTTC

d_gene: -
v_gene: TRBV9
abundance: -
j_gene: TRBJ1-5
CDR3aa: CASSAGYSTTQPQHF
CDR3nt: TGTGCCAGCAGCGCCGGGTATTCCACAACTCAGCCCCAGCATTTT

d_gene: TRBD1
v_gene: TRBV20-1
abundance: once
j_gene: TRBJ2-3
CDR3aa: CSARWMGQGLPDTQYF
CDR3nt: TGCAGTGCTAGATGGATGGGACAGGGGTTGCCAGATACGCAGTATTTT

d_gene: TRBD2
v_gene: TRBV7-8
abundance: -
j_gene: TRBJ2-5
CDR3aa: CASSLWTSKETQYF
CDR3nt: TGTGCCAGCAGCCTATGGACTAGTAAAGAGACCCAGTACTTC

d_gene: -
v_gene: TRBV29-1
abundance: -
j_gene: TRBJ2-3
CDR3aa: CSVDLGVEGTDTQYF
CDR3nt: TGCAGCGTTGATTTAGGGGTAGAAGGGACAGATACGCAGTATTTT

d_gene: TRBD1
v_gene: TRBV2
abundance: -
j_gene: TRBJ2-7
CDR3aa: CASRDTGGAPYEQYF
CDR3nt: TGTGCCAGCAGAGACACAGGGGGCGCCCCCTACGAGCAGTACTTC

d_gene: TRBD1
v_gene: TRBV4-3
abundance: -
j_gene: TRBJ2-2
CDR3aa: CASSQGTGGTGELFF
CDR3nt: TGCGCCAGCAGCCAGGGGACAGGCGGTACCGGGGAGCTGTTTTTT

d_gene: -
v_gene: TRBV9
abundance: -
j_gene: TRBJ2-3
CDR3aa: CASSDRTGTDTQYF
CDR3nt: TGTGCCAGCAGCGATCGGACGGGTACAGATACGCAGTATTTT

d_gene: -
v_gene: TRBV27
abundance: -
j_gene: TRBJ1-2
CDR3aa: CASSPDGQPIYGYTF
CDR3nt: TGTGCCAGCAGTCCAGACGGACAGCCCATCTATGGCTACACCTTC

d_gene: -
v_gene: TRBV20-1
abundance: -
j_gene: TRBJ2-7
CDR3aa: CSASTGSSYEQYF
CDR3nt: TGCAGTGCTTCGACAGGCAGCTCCTACGAGCAGTACTTC

d_gene: -
v_gene: TRBV25-1
abundance: -
j_gene: TRBJ1-1
CDR3aa: CASSLTSGGRAEAFF
CDR3nt: TGTGCCAGCAGCCTGACCTCCGGGGGGCGAGCTGAAGCTTTCTTT

d_gene: -
v_gene: TRBV9
abundance: -
j_gene: TRBJ1-2
CDR3aa: CASSPREGRDGYTF
CDR3nt: TGTGCCAGCAGCCCCAGGGAGGGACGAGATGGCTACACCTTC

d_gene: -
v_gene: TRBV20-1
abundance: -
j_gene: TRBJ2-2
CDR3aa: CSARDTNTGELFF
CDR3nt: TGCAGTGCTAGAGATACGAACACCGGGGAGCTGTTTTTT

d_gene: -
v_gene: TRBV5-8
abundance: -
j_gene: TRBJ2-5
CDR3aa: CASGLWRETQYF
CDR3nt: TGTGCCAGCGGTCTCTGGAGGGAGACCCAGTACTTC

d_gene: -
v_gene: TRBV9
abundance: -
j_gene: TRBJ1-4
CDR3aa: CASSVDGTFEKLFF
CDR3nt: TGTGCCAGCAGCGTAGATGGGACCTTCGAAAAACTGTTTTTT

d_gene: -
v_gene: TRBV9
abundance: -
j_gene: TRBJ1-2
CDR3aa: CASSQWGGNYGYTF
CDR3nt: TGTGCCAGCAGCCAGTGGGGGGGCAACTATGGCTACACCTTC

d_gene: TRBD2
v_gene: TRBV3-1
abundance: -
j_gene: TRBJ2-1
CDR3aa: CASSQVAGYNEQFF
CDR3nt: TGTGCCAGCAGCCAAGTAGCGGGGTACAATGAGCAGTTCTTC

d_gene: -
v_gene: TRBV7-9
abundance: once
j_gene: TRBJ1-1
CDR3aa: CASSNFQQGGTEAFF
CDR3nt: TGTGCCAGCAGCAACTTTCAACAGGGAGGGACTGAAGCTTTCTTT

d_gene: -
v_gene: TRBV4-2
abundance: -
j_gene: TRBJ2-7
CDR3aa: CASSVSRGTYEQYF
CDR3nt: TGTGCCAGCAGTGTTTCTAGGGGGACCTACGAGCAGTACTTC

d_gene: -
v_gene: TRBV20-1
abundance: -
j_gene: TRBJ2-3
CDR3aa: CSLGGEKSTDTQYF
CDR3nt: TGCAGCCTGGGCGGGGAGAAGAGCACAGATACGCAGTATTTT

d_gene: TRBD2
v_gene: TRBV6-1
abundance: -
j_gene: TRBJ2-1
CDR3aa: CASRLAGADNEQFF
CDR3nt: TGTGCCAGCAGACTAGCGGGAGCCGACAATGAGCAGTTCTTC

d_gene: TRBD1
v_gene: TRBV4-3
abundance: -
j_gene: TRBJ1-5
CDR3aa: CASSQGIGGAGNQPQHF
CDR3nt: TGCGCCAGCAGCCAAGGGATAGGGGGCGCTGGCAATCAGCCCCAGCATTTT

d_gene: TRBD2
v_gene: TRBV19
abundance: -
j_gene: TRBJ2-1
CDR3aa: CASSIITSGRANEQFF
CDR3nt: TGTGCCAGTAGTATAATAACTAGCGGGAGGGCCAATGAGCAGTTCTTC

d_gene: -
v_gene: TRBV27
abundance: -
j_gene: TRBJ2-1
CDR3aa: CASSPGPRAVEQFF
CDR3nt: TGTGCCAGCAGTCCGGGACCAAGGGCGGTTGAGCAGTTCTTC

d_gene: -
v_gene: TRBV20-1
abundance: -
j_gene: TRBJ2-7
CDR3aa: CSARRQGYEQYF
CDR3nt: TGCAGTGCTAGAAGGCAGGGGTACGAGCAGTACTTC

d_gene: TRBD2
v_gene: TRBV2
abundance: -
j_gene: TRBJ2-5
CDR3aa: CASGTRLAEVGTQYF
CDR3nt: TGTGCCAGCGGAACGAGACTAGCGGAGGTTGGGACCCAGTACTTC

d_gene: TRBD2
v_gene: TRBV7-9
abundance: -
j_gene: TRBJ2-7
CDR3aa: CASSPGTSGGEEQYF
CDR3nt: TGTGCCAGCAGCCCCGGGACTAGCGGAGGCGAGGAGCAGTACTTC

d_gene: -
v_gene: TRBV5-1
abundance: once
j_gene: TRBJ1-1
CDR3aa: CASSYFKTGPTTAFF
CDR3nt: TGCGCCAGCAGCTATTTCAAGACAGGTCCTACCACAGCTTTCTTT

d_gene: -
v_gene: TRBV20-1
abundance: -
j_gene: TRBJ2-7
CDR3aa: CSASHLPARTYEQYF
CDR3nt: TGCAGTGCTAGTCATCTGCCAGCGAGGACCTACGAGCAGTACTTC

d_gene: TRBD1
v_gene: TRBV28
abundance: -
j_gene: TRBJ1-4
CDR3aa: CASSPQGQKEKLFF
CDR3nt: TGTGCCAGCAGTCCACAGGGGCAGAAGGAAAAACTGTTTTTT

d_gene: -
v_gene: TRBV18
abundance: -
j_gene: TRBJ2-7
CDR3aa: CASSPSRGPYEQYF
CDR3nt: TGTGCCAGCTCACCGTCCCGGGGGCCCTACGAGCAGTACTTC

d_gene: -
v_gene: TRBV5-6
abundance: -
j_gene: TRBJ2-7
CDR3aa: CASSPTTSRDPYEQYF
CDR3nt: TGTGCCAGCAGCCCGACGACTAGTAGGGATCCCTACGAGCAGTACTTC

d_gene: -
v_gene: TRBV29-1
abundance: -
j_gene: TRBJ2-1
CDR3aa: CSVGYRATYNEQFF
CDR3nt: TGCAGCGTTGGCTACAGGGCGACCTACAATGAGCAGTTCTTC

d_gene: TRBD2
v_gene: TRBV7-9
abundance: -
j_gene: TRBJ2-2
CDR3aa: CASSDSLAGPGELFF
CDR3nt: TGTGCCAGCAGCGACAGCCTAGCGGGACCCGGGGAGCTGTTTTTT

d_gene: TRBD1
v_gene: TRBV5-6
abundance: -
j_gene: TRBJ1-5
CDR3aa: CASSSFRDRVNQPQHF
CDR3nt: TGTGCCAGCAGCTCGTTTCGGGACAGGGTCAATCAGCCCCAGCATTTT

d_gene: -
v_gene: TRBV7-9
abundance: -
j_gene: TRBJ2-3
CDR3aa: CASSPGVTETDTQYF
CDR3nt: TGTGCCAGCAGCCCAGGGGTTACAGAAACAGATACGCAGTATTTT

d_gene: -
v_gene: TRBV30
abundance: once
j_gene: TRBJ1-1
CDR3aa: CAWSSGQGTEAFF
CDR3nt: TGTGCCTGGAGTTCGGGGCAAGGCACTGAAGCTTTCTTT

d_gene: TRBD2
v_gene: TRBV29-1
abundance: -
j_gene: TRBJ2-1
CDR3aa: CSAGLAGRTYNEQFF
CDR3nt: TGCAGCGCCGGACTAGCGGGCCGAACCTACAATGAGCAGTTCTTC

d_gene: TRBD2
v_gene: TRBV7-9
abundance: -
j_gene: TRBJ2-5
CDR3aa: CASSLAPGLAEETQYF
CDR3nt: TGTGCCAGCAGCTTAGCCCCGGGACTAGCGGAAGAGACCCAGTACTTC

d_gene: TRBD2
v_gene: TRBV6-5
abundance: -
j_gene: TRBJ2-7
CDR3aa: CASSSLLAGVFHEQYF
CDR3nt: TGTGCCAGCAGTTCCCTACTAGCGGGAGTCTTCCACGAGCAGTACTTC

d_gene: -
v_gene: TRBV12-3/TRBV12-4
abundance: -
j_gene: TRBJ1-1
CDR3aa: CASSQPGGRREAFF
CDR3nt: TGTGCCAGCAGCCAACCGGGGGGCAGACGAGAAGCTTTCTTT

d_gene: -
v_gene: TRBV5-6
abundance: once
j_gene: TRBJ2-7
CDR3aa: CASSFGNSPIYEQYF
CDR3nt: TGTGCCAGCAGCTTTGGGAACAGCCCAATCTACGAGCAGTACTTC

d_gene: -
v_gene: TRBV2
abundance: -
j_gene: TRBJ2-7
CDR3aa: CASSEGPGYEQYF
CDR3nt: TGTGCCAGCAGTGAGGGGCCGGGGTACGAGCAGTACTTC

d_gene: -
v_gene: TRBV7-6
abundance: once
j_gene: TRBJ2-7
CDR3aa: CASRPNVAAYEQYF
CDR3nt: TGTGCCAGCAGGCCAAATGTCGCGGCCTACGAGCAGTACTTC

d_gene: -
v_gene: TRBV27
abundance: -
j_gene: TRBJ2-1
CDR3aa: CASSFTAQGRQFF
CDR3nt: TGTGCCAGCAGTTTCACAGCCCAGGGGCGGCAGTTCTTC

d_gene: -
v_gene: TRBV2
abundance: -
j_gene: TRBJ2-3
CDR3aa: CASTPPGSAGSTDTQYF
CDR3nt: TGTGCCAGCACCCCTCCGGGATCCGCAGGCAGCACAGATACGCAGTATTTT

d_gene: -
v_gene: TRBV9
abundance: few
j_gene: TRBJ2-6
CDR3aa: CASSVEGSGANVLTF
CDR3nt: TGTGCCAGCAGCGTAGAAGGGTCTGGGGCCAACGTCCTGACTTTC

d_gene: TRBD1
v_gene: TRBV19
abundance: -
j_gene: TRBJ2-2
CDR3aa: CASSIEGDSLLFF
CDR3nt: TGTGCCAGTAGTATAGAGGGGGACAGTTTGCTGTTTTTT

d_gene: -
v_gene: TRBV6-2/TRBV6-3
abundance: once
j_gene: TRBJ2-3
CDR3aa: CASTERGRDTQYF
CDR3nt: TGTGCCAGCACTGAGAGGGGGAGAGATACGCAGTATTTT

d_gene: TRBD1
v_gene: TRBV18
abundance: -
j_gene: TRBJ2-5
CDR3aa: CASSRQGSQETQYF
CDR3nt: TGTGCCAGCTCACGACAGGGGTCCCAAGAGACCCAGTACTTC

d_gene: -
v_gene: TRBV14
abundance: -
j_gene: TRBJ2-7
CDR3aa: CASSQEEDPWGYEQYF
CDR3nt: TGTGCCAGCAGCCAAGAAGAGGACCCTTGGGGCTACGAGCAGTACTTC

d_gene: -
v_gene: TRBV7-3
abundance: -
j_gene: TRBJ1-1
CDR3aa: CASSPTIYPAEAFF
CDR3nt: TGTGCCAGCAGCCCCACGATCTATCCCGCTGAAGCTTTCTTT

d_gene: -
v_gene: TRBV25-1
abundance: -
j_gene: TRBJ2-1
CDR3aa: CASSVDGTFYNEQFF
CDR3nt: TGTGCCAGCAGTGTCGACGGGACTTTCTACAATGAGCAGTTCTTC

d_gene: TRBD2
v_gene: TRBV4-1
abundance: -
j_gene: TRBJ2-1
CDR3aa: CASSHSGAAGGPYNEQFF
CDR3nt: TGCGCCAGCAGCCATTCGGGTGCGGCGGGAGGGCCCTACAATGAGCAGTTCTTC

d_gene: -
v_gene: TRBV30
abundance: -
j_gene: TRBJ2-7
CDR3aa: CAWSESSYEQYF
CDR3nt: TGTGCCTGGAGTGAGTCTAGTTACGAGCAGTACTTC

d_gene: -
v_gene: TRBV2
abundance: once
j_gene: TRBJ2-2
CDR3aa: CASADWTGELFF
CDR3nt: TGTGCCAGCGCTGATTGGACCGGGGAGCTGTTTTTT

d_gene: -
v_gene: TRBV20-1
abundance: -
j_gene: TRBJ2-7
CDR3aa: CSARYGSEQYF
CDR3nt: TGCAGTGCTAGATACGGAAGCGAGCAGTACTTC

d_gene: -
v_gene: TRBV7-6
abundance: once
j_gene: TRBJ2-2
CDR3aa: CASSLETYTGELFF
CDR3nt: TGTGCTAGCAGCTTAGAGACTTACACCGGGGAGCTGTTTTTT